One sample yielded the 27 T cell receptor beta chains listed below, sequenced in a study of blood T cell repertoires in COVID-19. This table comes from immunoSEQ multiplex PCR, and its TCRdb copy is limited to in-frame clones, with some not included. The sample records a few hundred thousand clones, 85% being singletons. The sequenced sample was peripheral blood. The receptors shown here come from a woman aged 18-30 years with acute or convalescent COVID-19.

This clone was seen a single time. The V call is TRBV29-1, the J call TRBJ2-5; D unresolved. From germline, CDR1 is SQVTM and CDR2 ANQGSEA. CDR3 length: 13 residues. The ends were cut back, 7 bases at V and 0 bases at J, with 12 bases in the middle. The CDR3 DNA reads TGCAGCGGTATACTTGCCCACCAAGAGACCCAGTACTTC. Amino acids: CSGILAHQETQYF.

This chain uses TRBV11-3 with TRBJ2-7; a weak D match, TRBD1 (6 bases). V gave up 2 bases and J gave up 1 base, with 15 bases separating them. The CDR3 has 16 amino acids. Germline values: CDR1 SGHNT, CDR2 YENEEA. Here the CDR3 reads CASSLRSGTGSYEQYF. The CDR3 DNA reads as TGTGCCAGCAGCTTAAGATCGGGTACAGGGTCCTACGAGCAGTACTTC.

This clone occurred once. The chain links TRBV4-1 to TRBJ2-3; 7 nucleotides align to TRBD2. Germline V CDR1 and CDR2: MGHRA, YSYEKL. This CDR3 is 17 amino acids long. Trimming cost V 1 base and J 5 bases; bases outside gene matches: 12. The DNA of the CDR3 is TGCGCCAGCAGCCAAGGATCAGCGGGGTCGGATATAGATACGCAGTATTTT. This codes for CASSQGSAGSDIDTQYF.

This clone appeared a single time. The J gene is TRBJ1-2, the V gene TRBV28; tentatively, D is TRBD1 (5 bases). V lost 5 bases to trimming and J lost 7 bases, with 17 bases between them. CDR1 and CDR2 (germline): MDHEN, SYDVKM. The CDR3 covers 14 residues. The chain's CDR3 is CASSPVGTGSGYTF. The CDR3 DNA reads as TGTGCCAGCAGTCCCGTTGGAACAGGATCTGGCTACACCTTC.

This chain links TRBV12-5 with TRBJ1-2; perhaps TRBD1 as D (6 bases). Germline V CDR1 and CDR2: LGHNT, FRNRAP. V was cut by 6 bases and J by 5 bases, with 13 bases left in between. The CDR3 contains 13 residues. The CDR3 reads CASGQRTDYGYTF. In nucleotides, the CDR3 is TGTGCTAGTGGGCAACGGACAGATTATGGCTACACCTTC.

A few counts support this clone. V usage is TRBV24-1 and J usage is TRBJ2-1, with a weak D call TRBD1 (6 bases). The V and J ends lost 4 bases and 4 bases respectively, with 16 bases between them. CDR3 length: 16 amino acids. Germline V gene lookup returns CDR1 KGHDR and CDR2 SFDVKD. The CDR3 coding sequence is TGTGCCACCAGTGACCCGGGACACCAGAAATACAATGAGCAGTTCTTC. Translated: CATSDPGHQKYNEQFF.

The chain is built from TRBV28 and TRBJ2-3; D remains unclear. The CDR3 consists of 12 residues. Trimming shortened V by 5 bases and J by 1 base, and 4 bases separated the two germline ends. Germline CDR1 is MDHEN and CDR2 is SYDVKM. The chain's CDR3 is CASSPGTDTQYF. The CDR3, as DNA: TGTGCCAGCAGTCCTGGCACAGATACGCAGTATTTT.

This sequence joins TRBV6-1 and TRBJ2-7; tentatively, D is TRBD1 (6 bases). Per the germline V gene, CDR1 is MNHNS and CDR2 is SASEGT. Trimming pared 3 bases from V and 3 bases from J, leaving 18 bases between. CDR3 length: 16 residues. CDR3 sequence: CASSDGKVARGYEQYF. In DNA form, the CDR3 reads TGTGCCAGCAGTGATGGAAAAGTGGCCAGGGGCTACGAGCAGTACTTC.

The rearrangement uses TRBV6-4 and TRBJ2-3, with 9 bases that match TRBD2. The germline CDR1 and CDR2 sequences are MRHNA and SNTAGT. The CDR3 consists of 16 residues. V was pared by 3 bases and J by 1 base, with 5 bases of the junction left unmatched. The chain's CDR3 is CASSELAGSGTDTQYF. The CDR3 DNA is TGTGCCAGCAGTGAGCTAGCGGGATCCGGCACAGATACGCAGTATTTT.

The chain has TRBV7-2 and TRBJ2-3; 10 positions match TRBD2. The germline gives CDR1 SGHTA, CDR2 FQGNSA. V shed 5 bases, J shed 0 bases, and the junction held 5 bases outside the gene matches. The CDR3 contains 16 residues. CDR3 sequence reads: CASSMGLATSTDTQYF. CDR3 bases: TGTGCCAGCAGCATGGGACTAGCGACAAGCACAGATACGCAGTATTTT.

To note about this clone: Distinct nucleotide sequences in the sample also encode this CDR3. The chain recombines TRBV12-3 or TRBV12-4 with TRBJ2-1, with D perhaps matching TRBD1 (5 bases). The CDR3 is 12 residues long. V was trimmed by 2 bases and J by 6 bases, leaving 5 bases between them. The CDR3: CASSLRGNEQFF. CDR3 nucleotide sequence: TGTGCCAGCAGTTTAAGGGGCAATGAGCAGTTCTTC.

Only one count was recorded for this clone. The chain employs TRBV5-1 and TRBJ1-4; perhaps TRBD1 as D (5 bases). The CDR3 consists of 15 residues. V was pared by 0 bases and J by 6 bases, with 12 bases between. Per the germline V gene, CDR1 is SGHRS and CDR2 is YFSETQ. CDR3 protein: CASSLAAAGDEKLFF. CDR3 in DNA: TGCGCCAGCAGCTTGGCCGCGGCGGGGGATGAAAAACTGTTTTTT.

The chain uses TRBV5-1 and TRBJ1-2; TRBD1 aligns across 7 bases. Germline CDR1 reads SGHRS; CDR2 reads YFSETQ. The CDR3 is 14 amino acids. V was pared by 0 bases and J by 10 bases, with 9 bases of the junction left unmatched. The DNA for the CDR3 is TGCGCCAGCAGCTTGGGCGACAGGGAATATTTCTACACCTTC. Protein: CASSLGDREYFYTF.

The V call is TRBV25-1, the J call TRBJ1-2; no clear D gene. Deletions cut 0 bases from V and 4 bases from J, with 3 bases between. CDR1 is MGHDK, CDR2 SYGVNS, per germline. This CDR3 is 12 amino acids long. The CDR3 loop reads CASSEYSYGYTF. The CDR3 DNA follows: TGTGCCAGCAGTGAATACAGCTATGGCTACACCTTC.

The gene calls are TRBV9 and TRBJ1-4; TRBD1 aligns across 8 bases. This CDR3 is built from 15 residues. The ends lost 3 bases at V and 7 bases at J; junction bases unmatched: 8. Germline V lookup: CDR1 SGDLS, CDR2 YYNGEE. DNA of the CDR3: TGTGCCAGCAGCGCCCCGGACAGGGATGGTGAAAAACTGTTTTTT. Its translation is CASSAPDRDGEKLFF.

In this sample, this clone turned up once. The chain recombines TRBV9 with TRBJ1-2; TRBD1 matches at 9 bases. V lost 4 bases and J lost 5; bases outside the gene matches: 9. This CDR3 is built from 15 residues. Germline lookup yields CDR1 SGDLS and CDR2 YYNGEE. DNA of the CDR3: TGTGCCAGCAGCCCCAAAGGACAGGGGAATTATGGCTACACCTTC. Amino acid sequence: CASSPKGQGNYGYTF.

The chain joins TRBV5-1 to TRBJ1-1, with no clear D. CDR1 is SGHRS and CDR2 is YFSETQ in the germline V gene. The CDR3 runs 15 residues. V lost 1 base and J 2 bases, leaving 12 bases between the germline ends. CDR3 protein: CASSLQASHNTEAFF. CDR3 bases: TGCGCCAGCAGCTTGCAGGCCAGTCATAACACTGAAGCTTTCTTT.

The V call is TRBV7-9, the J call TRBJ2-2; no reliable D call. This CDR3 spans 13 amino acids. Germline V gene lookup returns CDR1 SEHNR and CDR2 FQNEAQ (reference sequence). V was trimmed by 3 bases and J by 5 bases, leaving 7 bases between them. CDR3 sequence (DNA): TGTGCCAGCAGCTTTCAGGTTACCGGGGAGCTGTTTTTT. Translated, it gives CASSFQVTGELFF.

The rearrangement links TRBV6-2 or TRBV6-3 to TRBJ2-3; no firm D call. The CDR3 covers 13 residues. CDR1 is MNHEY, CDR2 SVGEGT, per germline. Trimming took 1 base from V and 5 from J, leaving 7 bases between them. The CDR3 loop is CASSYWALDTQYF. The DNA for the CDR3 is TGTGCCAGCAGTTACTGGGCTTTAGATACGCAGTATTTT.

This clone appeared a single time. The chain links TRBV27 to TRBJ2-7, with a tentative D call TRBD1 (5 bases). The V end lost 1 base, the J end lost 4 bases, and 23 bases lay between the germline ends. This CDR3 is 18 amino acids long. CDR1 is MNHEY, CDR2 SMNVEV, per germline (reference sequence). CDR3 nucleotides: TGTGCCAGCAGTTTATTCTATCCCGAAGGGGAAATCCATTACGAGCAGTACTTC. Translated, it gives CASSLFYPEGEIHYEQYF.

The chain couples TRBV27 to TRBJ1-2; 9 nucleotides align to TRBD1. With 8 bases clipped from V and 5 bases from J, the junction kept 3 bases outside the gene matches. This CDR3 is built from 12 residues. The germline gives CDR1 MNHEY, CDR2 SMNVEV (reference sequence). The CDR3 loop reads CASWTGEYGYTF. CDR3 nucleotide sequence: TGTGCCAGCTGGACAGGGGAATATGGCTACACCTTC.

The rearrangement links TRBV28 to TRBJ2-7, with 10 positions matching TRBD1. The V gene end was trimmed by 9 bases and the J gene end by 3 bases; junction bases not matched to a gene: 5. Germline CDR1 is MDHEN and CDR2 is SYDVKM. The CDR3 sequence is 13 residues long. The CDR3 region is CASSGQGIYEQYF. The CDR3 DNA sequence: TGTGCCAGTTCGGGACAGGGGATCTACGAGCAGTACTTC.

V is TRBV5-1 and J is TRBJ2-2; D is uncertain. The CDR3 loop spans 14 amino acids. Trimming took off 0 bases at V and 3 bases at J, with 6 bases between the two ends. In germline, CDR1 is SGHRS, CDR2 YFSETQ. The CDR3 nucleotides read TGCGCCAGCAGCTTGGCACATGACACCGGGGAGCTGTTTTTT. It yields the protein CASSLAHDTGELFF.

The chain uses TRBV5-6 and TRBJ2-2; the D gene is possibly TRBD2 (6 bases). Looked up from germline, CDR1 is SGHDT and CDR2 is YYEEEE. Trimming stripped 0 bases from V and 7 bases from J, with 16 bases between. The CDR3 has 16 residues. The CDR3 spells CASSLGGTRAGGELFF. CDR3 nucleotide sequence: TGTGCCAGCAGCTTGGGCGGGACCCGGGCTGGCGGGGAGCTGTTTTTT.

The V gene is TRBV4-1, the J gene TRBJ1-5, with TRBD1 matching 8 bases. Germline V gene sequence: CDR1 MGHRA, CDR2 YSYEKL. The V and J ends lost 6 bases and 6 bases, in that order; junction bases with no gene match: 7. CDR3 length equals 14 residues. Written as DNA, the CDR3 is TGCGCCAGCAGTAATGGACAGGGACCTCAGCCCCAGCATTTT. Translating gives CASSNGQGPQPQHF.

The CDR3 region is CASSYRGLNEQYF. The CDR3 DNA sequence: TGTGCCAGCAGTTACAGGGGGCTCAACGAGCAGTACTTC. The V call is TRBV27, the J call TRBJ2-7; 9 bases are a match to TRBD1. The length of the CDR3 is 13 residues. V was pared by 4 bases and J by 5 bases, with 3 bases of the junction left unmatched. The V gene's germline CDR1 is MNHEY and CDR2 SMNVEV (reference sequence).

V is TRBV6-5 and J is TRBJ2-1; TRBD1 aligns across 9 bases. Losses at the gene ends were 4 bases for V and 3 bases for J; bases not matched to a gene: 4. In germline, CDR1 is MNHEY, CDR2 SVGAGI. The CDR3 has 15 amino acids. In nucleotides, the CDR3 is TGTGCCAGCAGTTCCCGGGACAGGGACTACAATGAGCAGTTCTTC. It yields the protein CASSSRDRDYNEQFF.